Here is one TCR beta chain with its context. Its antigen is currently unknown. CDR3 size: 14 residues. V dropped 0 bases and J dropped 1 base, with 5 bases sitting between them. Germline V gene lookup returns CDR1 KGHSH and CDR2 LQKENI. The sample belongs to a study of blood T cells in healthy people across ages. Researchers isolated at least 7 million PBMCs per sample. The total RNA that was extracted per sample amounted to at least 5.5 micrograms. The authors ran a second PCR of roughly 6 to 12 cycles using a sample-barcoded 5' primer and a J-beta primer mix. Researchers report that a template-switch adaptor with 12 random nucleotides tagged each cDNA molecule. In TCRdb, the 5' RACE reads were re-called with MiXCR into one record per CDR3 protein. The data contain about 640,000 distinct CDR3 sequences, about 54% of them seen just once; the ten biggest clones take up about two fifths. Study results and caveats: Relative to aged donors, long-lived donors carried more naive CD4+ cells and displayed higher diversity.

This sequence joins TRBV18 and TRBJ2-3, with D uncertain. This sequence originates from a man aged 55 to 70 in good health. Sequencing input: blood. The CDR3 DNA reads TGTGCCAGCTCACCACCATGGGGCACAGATACGCAGTATTTT. Translating it yields CASSPPWGTDTQYF.